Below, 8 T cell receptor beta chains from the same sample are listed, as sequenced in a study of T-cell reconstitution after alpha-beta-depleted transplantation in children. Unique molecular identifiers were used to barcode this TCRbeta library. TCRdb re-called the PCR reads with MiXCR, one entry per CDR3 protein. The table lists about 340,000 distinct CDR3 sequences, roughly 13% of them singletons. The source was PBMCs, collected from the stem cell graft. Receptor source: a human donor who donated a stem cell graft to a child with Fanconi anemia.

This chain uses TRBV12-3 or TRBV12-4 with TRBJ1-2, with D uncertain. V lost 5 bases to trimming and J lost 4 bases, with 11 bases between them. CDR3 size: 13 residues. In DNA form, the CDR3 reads TGTGCCAGCAGTCCCCTCCCGACCTATGGCTACACCTTC. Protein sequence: CASSPLPTYGYTF.

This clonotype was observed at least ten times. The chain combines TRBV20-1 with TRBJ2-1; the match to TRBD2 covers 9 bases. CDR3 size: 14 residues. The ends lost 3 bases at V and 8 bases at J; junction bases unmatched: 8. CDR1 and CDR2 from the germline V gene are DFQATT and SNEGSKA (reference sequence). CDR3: CSARGGGGADEQFF. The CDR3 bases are TGCAGTGCTAGGGGCGGCGGGGGGGCCGATGAGCAGTTCTTC.

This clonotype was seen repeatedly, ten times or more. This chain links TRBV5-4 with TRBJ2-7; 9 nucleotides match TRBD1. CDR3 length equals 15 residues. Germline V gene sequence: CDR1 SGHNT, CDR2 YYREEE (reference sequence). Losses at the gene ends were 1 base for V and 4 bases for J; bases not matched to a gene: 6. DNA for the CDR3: TGTGCCAGCAGCTTGTTCCCGGGACAGGGATACGAGCAGTACTTC. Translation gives CASSLFPGQGYEQYF.

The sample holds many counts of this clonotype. Here the CDR3 DNA reads TGCAGCGTCGACCGGGACAGGGCAAGCTACACCTTC. It encodes CSVDRDRASYTF. The V gene is TRBV29-1, the J gene TRBJ1-2; 9 nucleotides line up with TRBD1. The junction had 8 bases not matched to a gene; V was cut back by 6 bases and J by 9 bases. The CDR3 has 12 amino acids. From germline, CDR1 is SQVTM and CDR2 ANQGSEA.

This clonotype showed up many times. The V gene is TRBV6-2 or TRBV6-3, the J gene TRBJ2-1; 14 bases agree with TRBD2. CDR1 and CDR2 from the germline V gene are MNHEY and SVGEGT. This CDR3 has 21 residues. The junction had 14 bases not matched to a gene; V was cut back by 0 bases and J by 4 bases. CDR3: CASSYSKGRTSGGSRYNEQFF. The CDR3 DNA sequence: TGTGCCAGCAGTTACTCGAAGGGTAGGACTAGCGGGGGGTCACGGTACAATGAGCAGTTCTTC.

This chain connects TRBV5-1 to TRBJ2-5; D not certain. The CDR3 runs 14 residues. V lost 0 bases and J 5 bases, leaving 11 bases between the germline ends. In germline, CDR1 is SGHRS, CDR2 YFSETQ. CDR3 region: CASSLDTTRETQYF. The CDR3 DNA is TGCGCCAGCAGCTTGGACACGACCCGGGAGACCCAGTACTTC.

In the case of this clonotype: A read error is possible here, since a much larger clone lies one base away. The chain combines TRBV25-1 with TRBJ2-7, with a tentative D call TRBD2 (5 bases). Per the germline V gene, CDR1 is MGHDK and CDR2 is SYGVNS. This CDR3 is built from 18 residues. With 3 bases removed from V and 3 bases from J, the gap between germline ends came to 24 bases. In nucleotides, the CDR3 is TGTGCCAGCAGTGATTCGAGGGTATGGTTCCCCGGATACTACGAGCAGTACTTC. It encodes CASSDSRVWFPGYYEQYF.

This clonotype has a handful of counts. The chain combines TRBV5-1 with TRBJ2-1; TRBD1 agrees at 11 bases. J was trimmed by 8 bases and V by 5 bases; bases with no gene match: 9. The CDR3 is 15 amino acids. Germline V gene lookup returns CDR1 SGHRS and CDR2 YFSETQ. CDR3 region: CASSSDRGRIDEQFF. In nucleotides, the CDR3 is TGCGCCAGCAGTTCGGACAGGGGGCGAATCGATGAGCAGTTCTTC. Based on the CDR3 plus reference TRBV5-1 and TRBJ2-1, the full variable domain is KAGVTQTPRYLIKTRGQQVTLSCSPISGHRSVSWYQQTPGQGLQFLFEYFSETQRNKGNFPGRFSGRQFSNSRSEMNVSTLELGDSALYLCASSSDRGRIDEQFFGPGTRLTVL.